These 11 T cell receptor beta chains were sequenced from one sample in a study of vaccination effects on CD4 cells after COVID-19. Their antigen targets remain unknown. Viral peptide pool expansion of antigen-specific CD4+ T cells preceded sequencing in the ViraFEST assay. Culture proceeded for approximately 9 days, and CD4+ T cells were then isolated. No vaccinee had earlier SARS-CoV-2 infection, and nucleocapsid antibodies were negative. The table came from immunoSEQ multiplex PCR; TCRdb's copy has only in-frame clones and leaves some out. Here the sample spans tens of thousands of clones, 60% to 75% being singletons. This material consisted of CD4+ T cells from PBMCs cultured with HCoV-OC43 spike peptides, taken before COVID-19 vaccination. Subset indicated: HCoV-OC43 spike overlapping peptide pool stimulation. The receptors derive from a human donor who received a COVID-19 vaccine.

This clone showed up just a few times. The J gene is TRBJ2-7, the V gene TRBV15; TRBD2 might be the D (6 bases). This CDR3 region has 13 residues. The germline V gene has CDR1 LNHNV and CDR2 YYDKDF (reference sequence). The V end was cut by 6 bases, the J end by 6 bases, with 15 bases between. The CDR3 DNA follows: TGTGCCACCAGGGGACTGGGGGGAGCCGAGCAGTACTTC. It specifies CATRGLGGAEQYF.

This clone appeared a single time. This chain uses TRBV27 with TRBJ1-1; no clear D. CDR1 and CDR2 (germline): MNHEY, SMNVEV (reference sequence). CDR3 length: 12 residues. Between the trimmed V and J ends, which lost 7 bases and 11 bases, there was a span of 17 bases. The CDR3 DNA reads TGTGCCAGCAACGAGCGGGGAAGAAAGGCTTTCTTT. This encodes CASNERGRKAFF.

This sequence joins TRBV5-1 and TRBJ1-1; D is possibly TRBD1 (5 bases). This CDR3 comprises 15 residues. The germline V and J ends were trimmed by 4 bases and 2 bases, with 15 bases remaining between them. CDR1 and CDR2 (germline): SGHRS, YFSETQ. The CDR3 DNA reads as TGCGCCAGCAGCGGGGGGGTAGCCGAAAACACTGAAGCTTTCTTT. This codes for CASSGGVAENTEAFF.

This chain joins TRBV21-1 and TRBJ1-6. TRBV21-1 is reported as a pseudogene. CDR3 length equals 14 residues. The CDR3 loop is CASSQQVGGSPLHF. The CDR3 coding sequence is TGTGCCAGCAGCCAACAAGTGGGGGGGTCACCCCTCCACTTT.

The chain joins TRBV30 to TRBJ1-2, with D uncertain. CDR1 GTSNPN and CDR2 SVGIG come from the germline V gene (reference sequence). The CDR3 has 12 amino acids. V dropped 0 bases and J dropped 8 bases, with 10 bases sitting between them. CDR3 sequence: CAWSVLQAGYTF. CDR3 DNA sequence: TGTGCCTGGAGTGTACTGCAAGCGGGCTACACCTTC.

This chain uses TRBV18 with TRBJ2-5; the D gene is possibly TRBD1 (6 bases). The CDR3 spans 17 residues. CDR1 and CDR2 (germline): KGHSH, LQKENI. Deletions cut 6 bases from V and 0 bases from J, with 20 bases between. The CDR3 loop reads CASSPPRGHRDQETQYF. The CDR3 DNA sequence: TGTGCCAGCTCGCCCCCGAGGGGACACAGAGACCAAGAGACCCAGTACTTC. The variable domain in full, completed from reference TRBV18 and TRBJ2-5, reads NAGVMQNPRHLVRRRGQEARLRCSPMKGHSHVYWYRQLPEEGLKFMVYLQKENIIDESGMPKERFSAEFPKEGPSILRIQQVVRGDSAAYFCASSPPRGHRDQETQYFGPGTRLLVL.

This clone was counted a few times. The rearrangement uses TRBV27 and TRBJ1-3; 7 nucleotides match TRBD1. From germline, CDR1 is MNHEY and CDR2 SMNVEV (reference sequence). V gave up 2 bases and J gave up 0 bases; unmatched junction bases: 4. CDR3 size: 16 residues. DNA for the CDR3: TGTGCCAGCAGTTTAGGGGGACAGTCCTCTGGAAACACCATATATTTT. As protein: CASSLGGQSSGNTIYF.

The chain combines TRBV21-1 with TRBJ1-3; the table calls TRBD1, which could not be checked here. TRBV21-1 is labeled a pseudogene. There are 16 residues in the CDR3. In nucleotides, the CDR3 is TGTGCCAGCAGCAAAGGGGACAGGGGACTTGGAAACACCATATATTTT. This codes for CASSKGDRGLGNTIYF.

The chain has TRBV5-1 and TRBJ1-2; tentatively, D is TRBD1 (5 bases). The CDR3 has 15 residues. Germline values: CDR1 SGHRS, CDR2 YFSETQ. The germline V and J ends were trimmed by 4 bases and 4 bases, with 17 bases remaining between them. The CDR3 is CASSPSTETFYGYTF. The CDR3 DNA follows: TGCGCCAGCAGCCCTTCGACAGAGACCTTCTATGGCTACACCTTC.

This rearrangement joins TRBV29-1 to TRBJ2-1, with 11 bases matching TRBD2. Per germline, CDR1 SQVTM and CDR2 ANQGSEA. The CDR3 contains 16 residues. Trimming removed 3 bases from V and 2 bases from J; junction bases left unmatched: 6. The CDR3 protein is CSVDSTSGGTYNEQFF. In DNA, the CDR3 is TGCAGCGTTGATTCCACTAGCGGGGGTACCTACAATGAGCAGTTCTTC.

The gene calls are TRBV5-5 and TRBJ1-1, with D unclear. This CDR3 has 13 amino acids. V lost 3 bases to trimming and J lost 0 bases, with 6 bases between them. The germline V gene has CDR1 SGHKS and CDR2 YYEKEE (reference sequence). CDR3 protein: CASSSQMNTEAFF. The CDR3 nucleotides are TGTGCCAGCAGCTCCCAGATGAACACTGAAGCTTTCTTT.